These 30 T cell receptor beta chains were all obtained from the same sample, sequenced in a study of blood T cell repertoires in COVID-19 (dated by TCRdb to about 2020). Library preparation employed the immunoSEQ multiplex PCR assay. The clones in this table, taken by TCRdb from immuneACCESS, are in-frame only. Not every clone is retained; where verified, under half of the shortfall comes from an unresolved V gene, and the cause of the rest is unknown. This sample lists some 300,000 clones; roughly 87% were detected once. Roughly 2.3% of the sample comes from the top ten. Source material: peripheral blood. Receptor source: a man aged 18 to 30 with active or convalescent COVID-19.

The J gene is TRBJ2-5, the V gene TRBV7-9; no firm D call. CDR1 and CDR2 (germline): SEHNR, FQNEAQ (reference sequence). The CDR3 is 11 residues long. V shed 3 bases and J shed 5 bases, with 4 bases lying between them. DNA for the CDR3: TGTGCCAGCAGCTTCGGGGAGACCCAGTACTTC. This translates into CASSFGETQYF.

The sample holds a few counts of this clone. The rearrangement uses TRBV12-5 and TRBJ1-5, with D possibly TRBD1 on 6 matching bases. Trimming left V 6 bases short and J 10 bases short, with 10 bases between. Germline CDR1 is LGHNT and CDR2 is FRNRAP. There are 11 residues in the CDR3. The CDR3 loop is CASGPQGPQHF. DNA for the CDR3: TGTGCTAGTGGACCACAGGGACCCCAGCATTTT.

Comment on this clone: One end of the junction varies from germline; a read error may be responsible. The V gene is TRBV12-3 or TRBV12-4, the J gene TRBJ2-1, with TRBD1 as a possible D gene (7 bases). The CDR3 is 11 residues long. The CDR3 loop is CASSMEGAEIF. In nucleotides, the CDR3 is TGTGCCAGCAGCATGGAGGGGGCGGAGATCTTC.

This clone was observed a few times. The chain couples TRBV11-3 to TRBJ2-2, with 9 nucleotides matching TRBD2. The V gene's germline CDR1 is SGHNT and CDR2 YENEEA. This CDR3 region has 19 residues. Trimming took 2 bases from V and 7 from J; bases not matched to a gene: 17. CDR3 loop: CASSLSFSGGSGGHGELFF. CDR3 DNA sequence: TGTGCCAGCAGCTTATCGTTTTCCGGGGGTAGCGGGGGACACGGGGAGCTGTTTTTT.

The rearrangement uses TRBV11-2 and TRBJ2-3; D unclear. CDR3 length: 14 amino acids. Trimming left V 2 bases short and J 5 bases short, with 11 bases between. The germline V gene has CDR1 SGHAT and CDR2 FQNNGV. CDR3 DNA sequence: TGTGCCAGCAGCTTATCGCAGTCGCAAGATACGCAGTATTTT. Its translation is CASSLSQSQDTQYF.

Note on this clone: Other DNA sequences in the same sample also yield this CDR3. The chain has TRBV27 and TRBJ2-1; the D gene is possibly TRBD1 (6 bases). The CDR3 consists of 15 residues. Germline V gives CDR1 MNHEY, CDR2 SMNVEV (reference sequence). With 6 bases removed from V and 5 bases from J, the gap between germline ends came to 17 bases. DNA of the CDR3: TGTGCCAGCAGAACAGGGTCGAAGGGGAACAATGAGCAGTTCTTC. Translated: CASRTGSKGNNEQFF.

The rearrangement joins TRBV7-9 to TRBJ2-1; 16 nucleotides match TRBD2. J gave up 7 bases and V 2 bases, and 8 bases lay outside the gene matches. The length of the CDR3 is 18 residues. Per germline, CDR1 SEHNR and CDR2 FQNEAQ (reference sequence). DNA for the CDR3: TGTGCCAGCAGCTTACAAGGGACTAGCGGGAGGGCCGGGAATGAGCAGTTCTTC. Its translation: CASSLQGTSGRAGNEQFF.

The genes are TRBV9 and TRBJ2-1; 7 bases agree with TRBD2. V shed 0 bases, J shed 8 bases, and the junction held 8 bases outside the gene matches. The germline V gene has CDR1 SGDLS and CDR2 YYNGEE. This CDR3 comprises 15 residues. CDR3 residues: CASSVGGDYPHEQFF. Written as DNA, the CDR3 is TGTGCCAGCAGCGTAGGCGGGGACTATCCCCATGAGCAGTTCTTC. Combining the CDR3 with reference TRBV9 and TRBJ2-1 gives the whole variable domain DSGVTQTPKHLITATGQRVTLRCSPRSGDLSVYWYQQSLDQGLQFLIQYYNGEERAKGNILERFSAQQFPDLHSELNLSSLELGDSALYFCASSVGGDYPHEQFFGPGTRLTVL.

The V and J genes are TRBV6-6 and TRBJ2-7; unclear D gene. The CDR3 covers 11 residues. Trimming shortened V by 2 bases and J by 4 bases, and 3 bases separated the two germline ends. Germline lookup yields CDR1 MNHNY and CDR2 SVGAGI (reference sequence). The CDR3 sequence: CASSYLYEQYF. CDR3 nucleotide sequence: TGTGCCAGCAGTTACCTTTACGAGCAGTACTTC.

The chain carries TRBV27 and TRBJ1-2; the D gene is possibly TRBD1 (5 bases). Trimming cost V 10 bases and J 5 bases, with 26 bases left between them. The germline gives CDR1 MNHEY, CDR2 SMNVEV (reference sequence). This CDR3 has 16 amino acids. DNA for the CDR3: TGTGCCACCTCACTCAGGGACTCCCCGGGACTTTATGGCTACACCTTC. It encodes CATSLRDSPGLYGYTF.

The rearrangement links TRBV24-1 to TRBJ1-1; D remains ambiguous. Looked up from germline, CDR1 is KGHDR and CDR2 is SFDVKD. Deletions cut 4 bases from V and 2 bases from J, with 10 bases between. CDR3 length: 14 residues. CDR3 loop: CATSDVEANTEAFF. The DNA of the CDR3 is TGTGCCACCAGTGACGTCGAAGCAAACACTGAAGCTTTCTTT.

V is TRBV9 and J is TRBJ1-1; D is ambiguous. Germline loops: CDR1 SGDLS, CDR2 YYNGEE. With 4 bases removed from V and 0 bases from J, the gap between germline ends came to 16 bases. The CDR3 runs to 16 residues. The chain's CDR3 is CASSLKDLALNTEAFF. As DNA, the CDR3 is TGTGCCAGCAGCCTGAAGGACCTAGCGTTGAACACTGAAGCTTTCTTT.

The V and J genes are TRBV10-3 and TRBJ2-4; D remains ambiguous. Germline values: CDR1 ENHRY, CDR2 SYGVKD. The length of the CDR3 is 13 residues. Trimming removed 2 bases at V and 13 bases at J, with 15 bases between. The CDR3 region has the DNA TGTGCCATCAGTGAGGGGCCCCGAGACCCCCAGTACTTC. Its translation is CAISEGPRDPQYF.

As concerns this clone: At the DNA level, this CDR3 is encoded by other sequences in the same sample as well. The genes are TRBV15 and TRBJ2-7; 7 nucleotides align to TRBD1. Germline CDR1 and CDR2: LNHNV and YYDKDF (reference sequence). The junction had 7 bases not matched to a gene; V was cut back by 6 bases and J by 2 bases. The CDR3 covers 14 residues. Here the CDR3 DNA reads TGTGCCACCAGTAGGGACAGAGAAACCTACGAGCAGTACTTC. This gives the protein CATSRDRETYEQYF.

The V call is TRBV7-6, the J call TRBJ2-2; possibly TRBD1 for D (5 bases). Germline lookup yields CDR1 SGHVS and CDR2 FNYEAQ. The CDR3 is made up of 13 amino acids. V was cut by 1 base and J by 5 bases, with 5 bases left in between. CDR3 protein: CASSLDRTGELFF. The DNA of the CDR3 is TGTGCCAGCAGCTTAGACAGGACCGGGGAGCTGTTTTTT.

The J gene is TRBJ2-1, the V gene TRBV6-1; weak D call: TRBD1 (5 bases). The CDR3 length is 16 residues. V lost 2 bases to trimming and J lost 4 bases, with 15 bases between them. In germline, CDR1 is MNHNS, CDR2 SASEGT. This CDR3 reads CASSEKADTIYNEQFF. The CDR3 DNA is TGTGCCAGCAGTGAAAAGGCGGACACAATATACAATGAGCAGTTCTTC.

V is TRBV7-2 and J is TRBJ2-1, with D possibly TRBD2 on 5 matching bases. CDR1 is SGHTA, CDR2 FQGNSA, per germline. Trimming left V 4 bases short and J 4 bases short, with 11 bases between. The CDR3 runs 14 residues. Written as DNA, the CDR3 is TGTGCCAGCAGCTCCCTCGGGGTTTACAATGAGCAGTTCTTC. This sequence encodes CASSSLGVYNEQFF. Based on the CDR3 plus reference TRBV7-2 and TRBJ2-1, the full variable domain is GAGVSQSPSNKVTEKGKDVELRCDPISGHTALYWYRQSLGQGLEFLIYFQGNSAPDKSGLPSDRFSAERTGGSVSTLTIQRTQQEDSAVYLCASSSLGVYNEQFFGPGTRLTVL.

The chain carries TRBV10-1 and TRBJ2-3; the D is unclear. Trimming pared 6 bases from V and 0 bases from J, leaving 7 bases between. Germline V gene lookup returns CDR1 WNHNN and CDR2 SYGVQD (reference sequence). CDR3 length: 13 residues. In DNA form, the CDR3 reads TGCGCCAGCAGCAAAAGCAGCACAGATACGCAGTATTTT. This codes for CASSKSSTDTQYF.

V gene TRBV2 combines with J gene TRBJ1-6, with 7 bases matching TRBD1. In germline, CDR1 is SNHLY, CDR2 FYNNEI. The CDR3 is 15 amino acids. V trimming: 6 bases; J trimming: 2 bases; junction bases outside the gene matches: 4. The CDR3 region has the DNA TGTGCCAGCAGGGGAACAGGGGCCTATAATTCACCCCTCCACTTT. It specifies CASRGTGAYNSPLHF.

This sequence joins TRBV7-6 and TRBJ2-3, with D maybe TRBD2 (6 bases). Germline V gene lookup returns CDR1 SGHVS and CDR2 FNYEAQ. CDR3 size: 17 residues. V was clipped by 1 base and J by 2 bases, with 16 bases between them. The DNA of the CDR3 is TGTGCCAGCAGCTTAGTGGCTGCTAGCGAACACACAGATACGCAGTATTTT. Amino acid sequence: CASSLVAASEHTDTQYF. Full variable domain (remainder filled in from reference TRBV7-6 and TRBJ2-3): GAGVSQSPRYKVTKRGQDVALRCDPISGHVSLYWYRQALGQGPEFLTYFNYEAQQDKSGLPNDRFSAERPEGSISTLTIQRTEQRDSAMYRCASSLVAASEHTDTQYFGPGTRLTVL.

The CDR3 loop reads CASSEADGGVGGYTF. The CDR3 DNA is TGTGCCAGCAGTGAAGCGGACGGGGGAGTTGGTGGCTACACCTTC. This rearrangement joins TRBV6-1 to TRBJ1-2; perhaps TRBD1 as D (5 bases). The CDR3 contains 15 residues. The V gene's germline CDR1 is MNHNS and CDR2 SASEGT. With 0 bases removed from V and 7 bases from J, the gap between germline ends came to 15 bases.

The rearrangement uses TRBV5-8 and TRBJ2-7, with a possible D match to TRBD2 (5 bases). V was trimmed by 4 bases and J by 2 bases, leaving 13 bases between them. The CDR3 sequence is 14 residues long. Per germline, CDR1 SGHTS and CDR2 YDEGEE. DNA for the CDR3: TGTGCCAGCAGCCGCGGACTCATCCCCTACGAGCAGTACTTC. Protein: CASSRGLIPYEQYF.

The V call is TRBV5-4, the J call TRBJ2-1; D might be TRBD2 (5 bases). CDR1 SGHNT and CDR2 YYREEE come from the germline V gene (reference sequence). The V and J ends lost 3 bases and 6 bases respectively, with 13 bases between them. The CDR3 spans 14 residues. CDR3 region: CASSYRERPNEQFF. The CDR3 region has the DNA TGTGCCAGCAGCTATAGGGAGCGCCCCAATGAGCAGTTCTTC.

This clone was detected only a few times. This rearrangement joins TRBV19 to TRBJ2-1, with TRBD1 identical over 9 bases. CDR1 LNHDA and CDR2 SQIVND come from the germline V gene (reference sequence). V lost 5 bases and J lost 8; bases outside the gene matches: 10. CDR3 length equals 15 residues. The CDR3 is CASSAPGQGIYEQFF. CDR3 DNA sequence: TGTGCCAGTAGTGCTCCGGGACAGGGAATATATGAGCAGTTCTTC.

The chain combines TRBV7-9 with TRBJ2-1, with D possibly matching TRBD1 (6 bases). Trimming pared 5 bases from V and 6 bases from J, leaving 11 bases between. The CDR3 loop spans 13 amino acids. Germline lookup yields CDR1 SEHNR and CDR2 FQNEAQ (reference sequence). CDR3 in amino acids: CASSPWDINEQFF. Written as DNA, the CDR3 is TGTGCCAGCAGCCCCTGGGACATCAATGAGCAGTTCTTC.

The V call is TRBV28, the J call TRBJ1-3; D not resolved. Trimming took off 11 bases at V and 0 bases at J, with 17 bases between the two ends. The CDR3 spans 15 residues. Germline values: CDR1 MDHEN, CDR2 SYDVKM. Here the CDR3 reads CAAKRGGPSGNTIYF. As DNA, the CDR3 is TGTGCCGCGAAAAGAGGCGGGCCCTCTGGAAACACCATATATTTT.

The rearrangement links TRBV14 to TRBJ2-3; 9 nucleotides match TRBD2. J gave up 4 bases and V 0 bases, and 14 bases lay outside the gene matches. Germline CDR1 and CDR2: SGHDN and FVKESK. This CDR3 has 19 amino acids. This CDR3 reads CASSQDRGNAGGWSDTQYF. The CDR3 DNA follows: TGTGCCAGCAGCCAAGATCGTGGAAATGCGGGAGGGTGGTCAGATACGCAGTATTTT.

V gene TRBV4-3 combines with J gene TRBJ1-6; D is uncertain. Germline values: CDR1 LGHNA, CDR2 YSLEER. This CDR3 is 16 amino acids long. V was cut by 1 base and J by 6 bases, with 13 bases left in between. CDR3 DNA sequence: TGCGCCAGCAGCCAAGTCCTCCAGGTACTTAATTCACCCCTCCACTTT. Translating gives CASSQVLQVLNSPLHF.

The V gene is TRBV19, the J gene TRBJ2-7; no clear D. CDR1 is LNHDA and CDR2 is SQIVND in the germline V gene (reference sequence). The ends were cut back, 3 bases at V and 3 bases at J, with 12 bases in the middle. The CDR3 runs to 14 residues. For the CDR3, the DNA is TGTGCCAGTAGTATTAGTCACCCAAACTACGAGCAGTACTTC. Translated: CASSISHPNYEQYF.

The chain is built from TRBV5-1 and TRBJ2-3, with 9 bases fitting TRBD2. The germline gives CDR1 SGHRS, CDR2 YFSETQ. V shed 6 bases and J 2 bases; nucleotides not matched to a gene: 7. The CDR3 is made up of 15 amino acids. Written as DNA, the CDR3 is TGCGCCAGCACCCAAGCGGGGGGACTCACAGATACGCAGTATTTT. As protein: CASTQAGGLTDTQYF.